Shown below are 12 T cell receptor beta chains from a single sample sequenced in a study of cytomegalovirus exposure and HLA in healthy donors. PCR involved 60 Vbeta and 13 Jbeta primers. Repertoires were generated with immunoSEQ multiplex PCR, while TCRdb's copy carries only in-frame clones and drops some. The sample lists about 140,000 clones; 65% to 85% were seen once. Source material: PBMCs. Every receptor here comes from a man in his fifties or sixties in good health and CMV-seronegative.

This chain joins TRBV5-8 and TRBJ2-7, with no clear D. Germline loops: CDR1 SGHTS, CDR2 YDEGEE. Deletions cut 4 bases from V and 0 bases from J, with 8 bases between. The CDR3 runs 13 residues. Here the CDR3 DNA reads TGTGCCAGCAGCCCGTACTTCTCCTACGAGCAGTACTTC. The encoded protein is CASSPYFSYEQYF.

The chain couples TRBV6-1 to TRBJ1-2; 8 bases align to TRBD1. The ends lost 2 bases at V and 1 base at J; junction bases unmatched: 3. The germline V gene encodes CDR1 MNHNS and CDR2 SASEGT. This CDR3 comprises 15 residues. The CDR3 nucleotides read TGTGCCAGCAGTGAACTACAGGGGGTTAACTATGGCTACACCTTC. The encoded protein is CASSELQGVNYGYTF.

A note on this clone: Different DNA sequences within this sample yield the same CDR3. CDR3 sequence: CASSVGSSYNEQFF. The CDR3 coding sequence is TGTGCCAGCAGCGTAGGGAGCTCCTACAATGAGCAGTTCTTC. This chain joins TRBV9 and TRBJ2-1; D is uncertain. Looked up from germline, CDR1 is SGDLS and CDR2 is YYNGEE. CDR3 length equals 14 residues. Trimming removed 0 bases at V and 0 bases at J, with 4 bases between.

The chain joins TRBV6-1 to TRBJ2-7; D possibly corresponds to TRBD2 (6 bases). The V end was cut by 4 bases, the J end by 3 bases, with 13 bases between. The CDR3 contains 14 residues. CDR1 is MNHNS and CDR2 is SASEGT in the germline V gene. As DNA, the CDR3 is TGTGCCAGCAGTGTGCGGGACGGTGACTACGAGCAGTACTTC. This codes for CASSVRDGDYEQYF.

This chain uses TRBV2 with TRBJ2-7, with 14 nucleotides matching TRBD2. Germline V lookup: CDR1 SNHLY, CDR2 FYNNEI. The CDR3 runs to 15 residues. V gave up 6 bases and J gave up 6 bases; unmatched junction bases: 7. The DNA of the CDR3 is TGTGCCAGCAGCTTGACTAGCGGGAGGGCCGTCGAGCAGTACTTC. It yields the protein CASSLTSGRAVEQYF. The whole variable domain, remainder taken from reference TRBV2 and TRBJ2-7, is EPEVTQTPSHQVTQMGQEVILRCVPISNHLYFYWYRQILGQKVEFLVSFYNNEISEKSEIFDDQFSVERPDGSNFTLKIRSTKLEDSAMYFCASSLTSGRAVEQYFGPGTRLTVT.

The chain is built from TRBV4-1 and TRBJ1-2, with TRBD1 identical over 8 bases. The CDR3 runs 16 residues. Germline V gives CDR1 MGHRA, CDR2 YSYEKL. The trim removed 4 bases at V and 0 bases at J, leaving 7 bases unmatched. The CDR3 DNA sequence: TGCGCCAGCAGCCTTGATGGACAGGGTTCTAACTATGGCTACACCTTC. Its protein is CASSLDGQGSNYGYTF.

The gene calls are TRBV6-6 and TRBJ2-1; TRBD2 matches at 13 bases. With V trimmed by 0 bases and J by 9 bases, 5 bases remained unmatched. The V gene's germline CDR1 is MNHNY and CDR2 SVGAGI (reference sequence). The CDR3 sequence is 16 residues long. Here the CDR3 DNA reads TGTGCCAGCAGTTACTCACTAGCGGGAGGGCTGAGTGAGCAGTTCTTC. It encodes CASSYSLAGGLSEQFF.

The V gene is TRBV11-2, the J gene TRBJ2-7; 12 bases map to TRBD2. V was clipped by 5 bases and J by 5 bases; unmatched bases: 13. CDR3 length: 17 residues. CDR1 SGHAT and CDR2 FQNNGV come from the germline V gene. CDR3 nucleotides: TGTGCCAGCAGCCTCGCCTTGGGACTAGCGGGCTCGGACGAGCAGTACTTC. It translates to CASSLALGLAGSDEQYF.

This clone has a handful of counts. The V gene is TRBV9, the J gene TRBJ2-5; 9 nucleotides line up with TRBD1. The assigned J gene may be wrong: the sequence end matches TRBJ2-7 better. Germline V gene sequence: CDR1 SGDLS, CDR2 YYNGEE. The CDR3 loop spans 17 amino acids. CDR3 sequence reads: CASSVGQVGTGRGEQYF. CDR3 DNA sequence: TGTGCCAGCAGCGTAGGACAGGTGGGGACAGGGCGAGGCGAGCAGTACTTC.

A single count supports this clone. The chain is built from TRBV4-1 and TRBJ2-1; 11 nucleotides match TRBD2. Germline V gene data show CDR1 as MGHRA and CDR2 as YSYEKL. With V trimmed by 4 bases and J by 0 bases, 5 bases remained unmatched. This CDR3 region has 17 residues. The CDR3 region is CASSRGLAGASYNEQFF. CDR3 nucleotide sequence: TGCGCCAGCAGCCGAGGACTAGCGGGCGCCTCCTACAATGAGCAGTTCTTC.

The genes are TRBV10-3 and TRBJ2-1, with TRBD1 identical over 8 bases. The trim removed 0 bases at V and 7 bases at J, leaving 5 bases unmatched. This CDR3 contains 15 residues. The germline CDR1 and CDR2 sequences are ENHRY and SYGVKD. The CDR3 here is CAISESGTGNNEQFF. CDR3 DNA sequence: TGTGCCATCAGTGAGTCGGGGACAGGAAATAATGAGCAGTTCTTC.

Concerning this clone itself: One end of the junction varies from germline; a read error may be responsible. In DNA form, the CDR3 reads TGTGCCAGCAGCCCCCAAGAACGGACAGGGGTGGTTTTC. Protein product: CASSPQERTGVVF. The rearrangement links TRBV7-9 to TRBJ1-2, with TRBD1 identical over 9 bases. Germline values: CDR1 SEHNR, CDR2 FQNEAQ (reference sequence). The length of the CDR3 is 13 residues.